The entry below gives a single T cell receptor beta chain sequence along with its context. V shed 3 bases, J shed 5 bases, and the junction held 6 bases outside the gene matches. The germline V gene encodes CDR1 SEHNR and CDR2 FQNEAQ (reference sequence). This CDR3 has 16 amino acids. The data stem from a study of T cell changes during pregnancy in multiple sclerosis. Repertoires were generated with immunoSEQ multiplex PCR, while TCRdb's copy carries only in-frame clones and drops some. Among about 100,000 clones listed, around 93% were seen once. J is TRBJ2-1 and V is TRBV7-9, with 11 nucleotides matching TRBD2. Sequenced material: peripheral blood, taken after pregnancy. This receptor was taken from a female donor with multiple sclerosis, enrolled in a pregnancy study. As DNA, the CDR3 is TGTGCCAGCAGCTTCCAACTAGCGGGGGCCGACAATGAGCAGTTCTTC. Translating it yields CASSFQLAGADNEQFF.